This T cell receptor beta chain was captured by sequencing in a study of T cells in localized non-small cell lung cancer (dated by TCRdb to 2020 to 2022). For context, the study as a whole: The study analyzed T cell repertoires of over 200 early-stage NSCLC patients, comparing tumors and uninvolved tumor-adjacent lungs. The cohort was made up of around 250 treatment-naive NSCLC patients whose localized lung tumors had been resected. NSCLC patients had a mean age of approximately 70 years, and more than 120 were male and 85 to 110 female.

At diagnosis, tumor, uninvolved tumor-adjacent lung and peripheral blood were collected and then preserved as a mix of FFPE and fresh-frozen material. For TCR repertoire profiling, blood samples were analyzed as peripheral blood mononuclear cells. About this clone: The antigen this receptor binds is unknown. Per-base qualities were not stored, and no clone one base away is much larger.

Summary of the overall study and its limitations: The highest T cell clonality was observed in uninvolved tumor-adjacent lung, where clonality exceeded that of tumor, suggesting that antigenic responses were more focused in uninvolved tumor-adjacent lung. Because multi-region sequencing of the tumors was not done, intratumor heterogeneity could not be ruled out. Of the top 100 tumor clones, a median of roughly 57 were detected in paired uninvolved adjacent lung; about 26 were also among that lung's top 100. Since the design was exploratory, TCR variables were selected using unadjusted p-values with no false-discovery rate correction. Longer overall survival was associated with higher blood T cell density, whereas shorter survival was associated with higher adjacent-lung clonality.

TCR beta CDR3 regions were sequenced from DNA using the immunoSEQ Assay. The source study handled its data this way. To compute T cell density, TCR beta template counts were normalized to usable DNA, which was estimated by amplifying housekeeping genes. Using the preseqR package, richness was estimated by extrapolating to 120,000 templates for tissue samples and 400,000 templates for PBMC samples. Clonality was calculated as one minus Pielou's evenness. To identify tissue-enriched TCRs, differential abundance testing was run on productive amino-acid clonotypes with a minimum total count of 5 and an alpha of 0.1. Repertoire overlap between compartments was quantified with the Jaccard Index and Morisita Overlap Index. TCR beta CDR3s were clustered by GLIPH together with public tetramer-defined viral CDR3s, and at least three viral sequences plus V-gene enrichment were required for viral motifs. In TCRdb, the immuneACCESS table is reduced to in-frame sequences with V and J assigned. These tables do not hold every clone; where another copy was compared, an unresolved V gene accounts for under half, and the others remain unexplained. V, J and clone size are taken as reported in that table, and D and trimming were inferred from the DNA itself. For this sample the table gives under 60,000 clones, of which 75% to 90% were detected only once. The ten largest clones take up approximately 20% of the sample.

Trimming costs V 0 bases and J 1 base, and their ends lie 6 bases apart. Including the terminal cysteine and phenylalanine, the CDR3 comprises 14 residues. This entry keeps only the CDR3 DNA: 42 bases, framed from base 1. Based on the germline V gene, the CDR1 and CDR2 sequences are KGHSH and LQKENI. The TCR was taken from a male donor older than 55 with stage III squamous cell lung carcinoma. Source: peripheral blood, taken before any cancer treatment. Recombination linked TRBV18 to TRBJ2-5, with the D gene too uncertain to name. In nucleotide form, the sequence is TGTGCCAGCTCACCACCGACACCCCAAGAGACCCAGTACTTC. Its protein reads: CASSPPTPQETQYF.